The 10 T cell receptor beta chains reported below all come from one sample, sequenced in a study of blood T cell repertoires in COVID-19. Profiled with immunoSEQ multiplex PCR; TCRdb holds only in-frame clones, not every one. There are approximately 210,000 clones in the sample; over 80% occur only once, and approximately 5.3% lies in the top ten. Sequencing was done on a sample of peripheral blood. These receptors were collected from a human donor in a cohort sampled during active COVID-19.

The rearrangement joins TRBV7-2 to TRBJ1-2; TRBD1 agrees at 9 bases. This CDR3 has 14 amino acids. The V and J ends lost 8 bases and 4 bases, in that order; junction bases with no gene match: 8. Germline values: CDR1 SGHTA, CDR2 FQGNSA. The CDR3 region has the DNA TGTGCCAGCCGTCGAACAGGGGGCGGCTATGGCTACACCTTC. Residues: CASRRTGGGYGYTF.

The V and J genes are TRBV5-4 and TRBJ1-3; the D gene is possibly TRBD1 (6 bases). V lost 3 bases, J lost 7 bases, and 17 bases lay in between. CDR3 size: 15 residues. The germline V gene has CDR1 SGHNT and CDR2 YYREEE (reference sequence). CDR3 DNA: TGTGCCAGCAGCTGGGGACAAACTGGCTCGAACACCATATATTTT. It yields the protein CASSWGQTGSNTIYF.

This clone was observed a single time. The chain is built from TRBV5-6 and TRBJ1-2; 8 nucleotides match TRBD1. V trimming: 4 bases; J trimming: 6 bases; junction bases outside the gene matches: 8. The germline V gene encodes CDR1 SGHDT and CDR2 YYEEEE. The CDR3 covers 14 residues. The CDR3 region is CASSQAQGGNGYTF. The DNA for the CDR3 is TGTGCCAGCAGCCAAGCACAGGGGGGGAATGGCTACACCTTC.

J is TRBJ2-5 and V is TRBV7-2, with 7 positions matching TRBD2. The J segment lost 4 bases and the V segment lost 0 bases, leaving 8 bases of the junction unmatched. The CDR3 has 16 amino acids. Germline assignment: CDR1 SGHTA and CDR2 FQGNSA. The CDR3 nucleotides read TGTGCCAGCAGCTTAGCCGGCGGGAGTCGGAGAGAGACCCAGTACTTC. Translating gives CASSLAGGSRRETQYF.

The chain recombines TRBV7-9 with TRBJ2-1; D ambiguous. There are 15 residues in the CDR3. Trimming took off 5 bases at V and 8 bases at J, with 19 bases between the two ends. Germline V gene lookup returns CDR1 SEHNR and CDR2 FQNEAQ (reference sequence). The CDR3 here is CASSPPLGWRDEQFF. CDR3 nucleotides: TGTGCCAGCAGCCCGCCGCTAGGATGGCGCGATGAGCAGTTCTTC.

The V gene is TRBV24-1, the J gene TRBJ2-7; the match to TRBD2 covers 8 bases. J gave up 1 base and V 2 bases, and 3 bases lay outside the gene matches. CDR1 is KGHDR and CDR2 is SFDVKD in the germline V gene. The CDR3 consists of 15 residues. The DNA of the CDR3 is TGTGCCACCAGTGATTCGGGAGGGCCTTCCTACGAGCAGTACTTC. Encoded protein: CATSDSGGPSYEQYF.

This chain uses TRBV10-2 with TRBJ2-2, with D possibly being TRBD1 (5 bases). The V gene lost 5 bases and the J gene lost 1 base, with 8 bases spanning the gap. Germline CDR1 and CDR2: WSHSY and SAAADI. This CDR3 comprises 14 residues. In DNA form, the CDR3 reads TGCGCCAGCAGTCTTGGACAGAACACCGGGGAGCTGTTTTTT. Translated: CASSLGQNTGELFF.

This clone has more than one count but fewer than ten. This chain joins TRBV7-3 and TRBJ2-3, with 8 positions matching TRBD1. This CDR3 comprises 14 residues. V lost 5 bases to trimming and J lost 5 bases; unmatched junction nucleotides: 6. The V gene's germline CDR1 is SGHTA and CDR2 FQGTGA. CDR3 DNA: TGTGCCAGCAGCCGGGACAGGCGGGGAGATACGCAGTATTTT. Translating gives CASSRDRRGDTQYF.

This clone was seen only a few times. Written as DNA, the CDR3 is TGCGCCAGCAGCCAAGTCGTGGGGCGAGGCTACACCTTC. Protein product: CASSQVVGRGYTF. J is TRBJ1-2 and V is TRBV4-3; D may be TRBD1 (5 bases). This CDR3 contains 13 residues. Between the trimmed V and J ends, which lost 1 base and 8 bases, there was a span of 11 bases. Germline loops: CDR1 LGHNA, CDR2 YSLEER.

This chain joins TRBV18 and TRBJ1-1; TRBD1 matches at 9 bases. The germline CDR1 and CDR2 sequences are KGHSH and LQKENI. The CDR3 is 13 residues long. Trimming took 3 bases from V and 7 from J; bases not matched to a gene: 3. The CDR3 DNA follows: TGTGCCAGCTCACCCCAGGGACAGGGTGAAGCTTTCTTT. As protein: CASSPQGQGEAFF.